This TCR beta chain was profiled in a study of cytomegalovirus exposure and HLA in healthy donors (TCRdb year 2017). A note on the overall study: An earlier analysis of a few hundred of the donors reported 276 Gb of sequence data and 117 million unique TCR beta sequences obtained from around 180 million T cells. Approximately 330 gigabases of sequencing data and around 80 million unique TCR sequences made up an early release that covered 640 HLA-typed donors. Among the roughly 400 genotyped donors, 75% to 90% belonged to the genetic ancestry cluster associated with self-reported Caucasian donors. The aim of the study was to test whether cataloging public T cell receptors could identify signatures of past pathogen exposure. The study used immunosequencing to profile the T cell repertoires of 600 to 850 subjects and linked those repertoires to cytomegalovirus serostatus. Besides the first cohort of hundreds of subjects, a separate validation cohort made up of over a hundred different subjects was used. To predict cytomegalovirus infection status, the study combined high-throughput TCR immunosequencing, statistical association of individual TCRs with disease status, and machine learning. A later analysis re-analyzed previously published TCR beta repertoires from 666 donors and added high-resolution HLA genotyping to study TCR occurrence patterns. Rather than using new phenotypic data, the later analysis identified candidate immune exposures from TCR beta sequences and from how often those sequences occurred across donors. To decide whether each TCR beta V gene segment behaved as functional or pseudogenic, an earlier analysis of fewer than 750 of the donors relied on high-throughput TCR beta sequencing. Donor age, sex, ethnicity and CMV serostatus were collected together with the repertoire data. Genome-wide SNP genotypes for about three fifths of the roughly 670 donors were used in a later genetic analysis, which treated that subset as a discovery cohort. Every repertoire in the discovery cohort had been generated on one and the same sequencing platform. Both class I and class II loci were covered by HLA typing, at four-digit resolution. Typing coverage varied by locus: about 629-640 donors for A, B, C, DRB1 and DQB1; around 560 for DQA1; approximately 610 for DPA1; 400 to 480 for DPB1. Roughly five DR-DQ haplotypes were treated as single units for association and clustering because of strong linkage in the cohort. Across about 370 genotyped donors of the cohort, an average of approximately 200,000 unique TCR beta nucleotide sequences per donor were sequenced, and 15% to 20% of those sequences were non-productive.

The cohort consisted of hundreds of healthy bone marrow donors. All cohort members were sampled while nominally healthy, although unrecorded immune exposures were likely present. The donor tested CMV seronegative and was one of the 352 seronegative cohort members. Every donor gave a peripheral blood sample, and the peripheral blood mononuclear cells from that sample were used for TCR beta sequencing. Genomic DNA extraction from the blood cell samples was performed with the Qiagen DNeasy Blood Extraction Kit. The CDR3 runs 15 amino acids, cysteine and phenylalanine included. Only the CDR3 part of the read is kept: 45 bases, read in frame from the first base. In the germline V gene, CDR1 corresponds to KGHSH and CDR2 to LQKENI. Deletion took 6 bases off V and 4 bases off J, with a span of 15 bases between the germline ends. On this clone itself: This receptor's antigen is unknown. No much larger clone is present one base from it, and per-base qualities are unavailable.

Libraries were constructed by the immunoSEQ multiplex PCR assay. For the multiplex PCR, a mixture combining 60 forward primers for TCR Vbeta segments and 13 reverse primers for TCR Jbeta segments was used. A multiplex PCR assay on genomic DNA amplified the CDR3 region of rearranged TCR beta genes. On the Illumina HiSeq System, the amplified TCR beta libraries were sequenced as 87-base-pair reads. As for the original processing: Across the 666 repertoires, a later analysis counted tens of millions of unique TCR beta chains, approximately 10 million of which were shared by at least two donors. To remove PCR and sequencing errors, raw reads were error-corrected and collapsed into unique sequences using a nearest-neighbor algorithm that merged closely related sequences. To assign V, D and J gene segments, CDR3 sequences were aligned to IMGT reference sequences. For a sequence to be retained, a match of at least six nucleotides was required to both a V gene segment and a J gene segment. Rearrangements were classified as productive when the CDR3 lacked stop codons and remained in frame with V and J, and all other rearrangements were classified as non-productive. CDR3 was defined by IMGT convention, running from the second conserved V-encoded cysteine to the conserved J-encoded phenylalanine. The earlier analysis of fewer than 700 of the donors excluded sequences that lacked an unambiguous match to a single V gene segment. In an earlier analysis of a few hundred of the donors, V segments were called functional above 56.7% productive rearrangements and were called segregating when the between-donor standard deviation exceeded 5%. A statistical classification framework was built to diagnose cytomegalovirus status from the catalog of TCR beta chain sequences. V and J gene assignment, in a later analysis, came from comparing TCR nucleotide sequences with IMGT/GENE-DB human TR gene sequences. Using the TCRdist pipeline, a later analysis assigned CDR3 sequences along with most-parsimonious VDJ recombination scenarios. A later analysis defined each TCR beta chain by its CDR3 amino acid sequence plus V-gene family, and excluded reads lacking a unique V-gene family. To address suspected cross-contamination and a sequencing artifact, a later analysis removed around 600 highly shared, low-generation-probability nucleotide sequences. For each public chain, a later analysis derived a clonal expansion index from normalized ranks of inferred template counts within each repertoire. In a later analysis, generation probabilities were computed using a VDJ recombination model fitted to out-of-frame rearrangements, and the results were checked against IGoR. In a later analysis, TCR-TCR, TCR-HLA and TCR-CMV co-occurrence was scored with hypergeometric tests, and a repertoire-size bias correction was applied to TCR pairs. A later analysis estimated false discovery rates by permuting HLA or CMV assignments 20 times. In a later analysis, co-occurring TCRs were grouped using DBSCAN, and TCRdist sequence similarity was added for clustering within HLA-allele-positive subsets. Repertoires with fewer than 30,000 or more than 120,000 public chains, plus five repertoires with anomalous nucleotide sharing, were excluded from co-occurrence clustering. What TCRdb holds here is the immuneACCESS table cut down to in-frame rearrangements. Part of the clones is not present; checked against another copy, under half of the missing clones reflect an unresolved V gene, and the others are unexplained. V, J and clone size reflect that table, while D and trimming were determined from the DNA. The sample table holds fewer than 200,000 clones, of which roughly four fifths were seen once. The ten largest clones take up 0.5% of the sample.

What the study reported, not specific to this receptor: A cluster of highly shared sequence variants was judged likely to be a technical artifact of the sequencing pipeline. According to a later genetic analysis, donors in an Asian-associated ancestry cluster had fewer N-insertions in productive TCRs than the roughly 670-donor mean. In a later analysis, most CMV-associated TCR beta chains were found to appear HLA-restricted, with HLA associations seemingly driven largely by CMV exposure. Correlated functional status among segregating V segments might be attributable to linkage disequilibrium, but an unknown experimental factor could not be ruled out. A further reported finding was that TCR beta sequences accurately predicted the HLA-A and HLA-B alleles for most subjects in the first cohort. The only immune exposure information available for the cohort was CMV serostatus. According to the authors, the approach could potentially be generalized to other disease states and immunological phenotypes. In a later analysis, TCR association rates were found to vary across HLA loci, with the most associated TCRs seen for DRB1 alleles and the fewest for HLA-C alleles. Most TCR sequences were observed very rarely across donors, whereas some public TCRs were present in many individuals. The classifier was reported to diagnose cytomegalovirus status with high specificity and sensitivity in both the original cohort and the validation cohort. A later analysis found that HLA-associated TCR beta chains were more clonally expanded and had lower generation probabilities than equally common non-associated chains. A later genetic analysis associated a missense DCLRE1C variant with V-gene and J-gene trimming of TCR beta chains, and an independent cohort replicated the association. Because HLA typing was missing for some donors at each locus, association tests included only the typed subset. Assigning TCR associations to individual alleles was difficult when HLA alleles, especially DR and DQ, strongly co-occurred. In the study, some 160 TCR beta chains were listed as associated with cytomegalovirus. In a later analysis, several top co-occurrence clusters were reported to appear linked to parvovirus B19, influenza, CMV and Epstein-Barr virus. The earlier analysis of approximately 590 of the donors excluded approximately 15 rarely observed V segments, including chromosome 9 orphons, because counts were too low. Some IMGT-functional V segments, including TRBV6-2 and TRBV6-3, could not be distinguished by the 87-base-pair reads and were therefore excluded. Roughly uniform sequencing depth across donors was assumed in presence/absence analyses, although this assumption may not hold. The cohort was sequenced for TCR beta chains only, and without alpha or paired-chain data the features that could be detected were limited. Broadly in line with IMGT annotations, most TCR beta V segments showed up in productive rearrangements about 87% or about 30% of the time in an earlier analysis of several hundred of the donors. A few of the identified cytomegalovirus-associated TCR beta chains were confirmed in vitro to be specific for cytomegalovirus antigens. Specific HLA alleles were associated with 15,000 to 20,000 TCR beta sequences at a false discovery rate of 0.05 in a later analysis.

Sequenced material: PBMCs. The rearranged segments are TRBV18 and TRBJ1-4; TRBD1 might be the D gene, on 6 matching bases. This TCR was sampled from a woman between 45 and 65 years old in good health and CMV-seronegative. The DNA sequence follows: TGTGCCAGCTCGCGTGATACAGGGTATAATGAAAAACTGTTTTTT. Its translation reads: CASSRDTGYNEKLFF.